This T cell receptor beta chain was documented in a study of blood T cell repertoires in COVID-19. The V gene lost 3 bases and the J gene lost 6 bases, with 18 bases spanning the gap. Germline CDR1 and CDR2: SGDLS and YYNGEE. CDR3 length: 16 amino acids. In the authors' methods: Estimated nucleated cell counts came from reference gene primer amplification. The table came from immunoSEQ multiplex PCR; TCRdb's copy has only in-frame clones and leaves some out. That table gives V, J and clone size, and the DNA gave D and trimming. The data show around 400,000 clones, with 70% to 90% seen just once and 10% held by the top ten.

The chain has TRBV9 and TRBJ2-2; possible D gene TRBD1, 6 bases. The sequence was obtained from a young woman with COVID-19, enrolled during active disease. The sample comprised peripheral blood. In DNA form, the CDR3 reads TGTGCCAGCAGCGCTACAGGGACCCCCGGCTCCGGGGAGCTGTTTTTT. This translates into CASSATGTPGSGELFF.